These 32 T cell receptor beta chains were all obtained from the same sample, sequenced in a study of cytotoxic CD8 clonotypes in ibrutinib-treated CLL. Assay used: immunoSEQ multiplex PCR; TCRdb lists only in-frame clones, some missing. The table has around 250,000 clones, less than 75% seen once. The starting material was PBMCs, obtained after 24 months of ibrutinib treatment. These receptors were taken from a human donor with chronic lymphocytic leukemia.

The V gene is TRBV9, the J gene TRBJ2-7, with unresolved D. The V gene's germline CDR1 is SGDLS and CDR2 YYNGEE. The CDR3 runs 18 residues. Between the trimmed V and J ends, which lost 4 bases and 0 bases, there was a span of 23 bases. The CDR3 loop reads CASSLGSLAPYSSYEQYF. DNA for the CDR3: TGTGCCAGCAGCCTAGGAAGCTTGGCTCCTTACAGCTCCTACGAGCAGTACTTC. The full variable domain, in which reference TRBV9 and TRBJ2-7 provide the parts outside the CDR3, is DSGVTQTPKHLITATGQRVTLRCSPRSGDLSVYWYQQSLDQGLQFLIQYYNGEERAKGNILERFSAQQFPDLHSELNLSSLELGDSALYFCASSLGSLAPYSSYEQYFGPGTRLTVT.

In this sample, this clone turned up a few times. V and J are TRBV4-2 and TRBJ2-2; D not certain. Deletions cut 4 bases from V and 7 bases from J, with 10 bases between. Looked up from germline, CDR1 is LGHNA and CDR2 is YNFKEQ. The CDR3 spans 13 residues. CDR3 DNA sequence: TGTGCCAGCAGCCCGACCCGGAACGGGGAGCTGTTTTTT. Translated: CASSPTRNGELFF.

CDR3: CASSSLEAGTGGSPLHF. The CDR3, as DNA: TGTGCCAGCAGTTCTCTAGAAGCCGGGACAGGGGGTTCACCCCTCCACTTT. V is TRBV25-1 and J is TRBJ1-6; 11 bases match TRBD1. Trimming took 5 bases from V and 9 from J; bases not matched to a gene: 12. Per the germline V gene, CDR1 is MGHDK and CDR2 is SYGVNS. This CDR3 is 17 amino acids long.

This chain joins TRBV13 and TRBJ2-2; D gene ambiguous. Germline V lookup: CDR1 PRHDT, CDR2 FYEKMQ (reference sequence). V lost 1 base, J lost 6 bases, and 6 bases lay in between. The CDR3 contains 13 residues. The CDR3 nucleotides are TGTGCCAGCAGCTTAGAGGGTCCCGGGGAGCTGTTTTTT. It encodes CASSLEGPGELFF. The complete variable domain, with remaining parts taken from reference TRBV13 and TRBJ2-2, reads AAGVIQSPRHLIKEKRETATLKCYPIPRHDTVYWYQQGPGQDPQFLISFYEKMQSDKGSIPDRFSAQQFSDYHSELNMSSLELGDSALYFCASSLEGPGELFFGEGSRLTVL.

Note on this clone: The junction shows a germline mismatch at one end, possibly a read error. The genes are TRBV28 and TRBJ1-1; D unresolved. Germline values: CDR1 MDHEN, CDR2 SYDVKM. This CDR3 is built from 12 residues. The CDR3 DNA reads TGTGCCAGCAGTTTATTTGGCAGGAGTGAAATCTTT. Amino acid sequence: CASSLFGRSEIF.

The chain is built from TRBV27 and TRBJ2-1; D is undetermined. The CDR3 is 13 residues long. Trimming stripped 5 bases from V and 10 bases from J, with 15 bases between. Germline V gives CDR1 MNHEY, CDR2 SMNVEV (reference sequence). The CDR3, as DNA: TGTGCCAGCAGTCCCCCCCAGGTGGGGGAGCAGTTCTTC. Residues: CASSPPQVGEQFF.

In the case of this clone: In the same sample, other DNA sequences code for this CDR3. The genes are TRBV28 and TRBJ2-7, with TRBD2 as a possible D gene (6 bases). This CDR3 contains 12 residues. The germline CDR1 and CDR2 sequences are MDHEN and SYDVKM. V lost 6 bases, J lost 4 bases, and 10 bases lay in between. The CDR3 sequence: CASSWGTYEQYF. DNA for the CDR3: TGTGCCAGCAGCTGGGGGACTTACGAGCAGTACTTC.

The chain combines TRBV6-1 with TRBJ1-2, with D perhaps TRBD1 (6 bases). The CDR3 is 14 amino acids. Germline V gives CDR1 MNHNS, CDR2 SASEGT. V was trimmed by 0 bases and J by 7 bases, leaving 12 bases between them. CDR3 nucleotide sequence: TGTGCCAGCAGTGAAGCAGCCGGGGGCGGTGGCTACACCTTC. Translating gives CASSEAAGGGGYTF.

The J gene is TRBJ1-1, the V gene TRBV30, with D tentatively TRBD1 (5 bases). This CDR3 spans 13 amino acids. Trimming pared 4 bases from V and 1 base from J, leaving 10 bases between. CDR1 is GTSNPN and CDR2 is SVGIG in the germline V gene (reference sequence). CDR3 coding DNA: TGTGCCTGGAAGGGACTGCCGAACACTGAAGCTTTCTTT. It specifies CAWKGLPNTEAFF.

CDR3 loop: CASLGTDSYEQYF. The CDR3 bases are TGCGCCAGTCTCGGGACAGACTCCTACGAGCAGTACTTC. The gene calls are TRBV5-1 and TRBJ2-7; 7 bases align to TRBD1. This CDR3 has 13 residues. The V and J ends lost 8 bases and 0 bases, in that order; junction bases with no gene match: 5. Germline-derived CDR1 and CDR2 are SGHRS and YFSETQ.

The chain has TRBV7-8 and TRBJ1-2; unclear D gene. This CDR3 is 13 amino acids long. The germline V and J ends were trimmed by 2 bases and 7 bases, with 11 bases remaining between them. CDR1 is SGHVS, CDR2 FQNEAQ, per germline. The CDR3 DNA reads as TGTGCCAGCAGCTTAACTAACCGGGGTGGCTACACCTTC. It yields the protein CASSLTNRGGYTF.

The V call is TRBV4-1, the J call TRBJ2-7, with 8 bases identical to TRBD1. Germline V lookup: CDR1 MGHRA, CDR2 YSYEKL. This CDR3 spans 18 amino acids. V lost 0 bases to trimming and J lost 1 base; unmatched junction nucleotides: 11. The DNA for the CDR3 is TGCGCCAGCAGCCAAGATCTAATGGACAGGGACCGATCCTACGAGCAGTACTTC. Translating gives CASSQDLMDRDRSYEQYF.

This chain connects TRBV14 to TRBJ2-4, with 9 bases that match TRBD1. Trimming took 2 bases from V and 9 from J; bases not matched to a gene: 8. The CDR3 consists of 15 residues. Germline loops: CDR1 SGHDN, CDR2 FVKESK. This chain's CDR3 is CASSQFRTGDPIQYF. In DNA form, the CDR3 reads TGTGCCAGCAGCCAATTCAGGACAGGGGATCCCATTCAGTACTTC.

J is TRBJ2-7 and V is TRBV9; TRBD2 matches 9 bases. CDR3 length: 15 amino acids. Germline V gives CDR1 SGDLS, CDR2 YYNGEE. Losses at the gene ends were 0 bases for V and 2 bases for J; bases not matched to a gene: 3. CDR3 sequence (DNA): TGTGCCAGCAGCGTAGTGGCTAGCGGGGCCTACGAGCAGTACTTC. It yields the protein CASSVVASGAYEQYF. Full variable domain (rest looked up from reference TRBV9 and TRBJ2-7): DSGVTQTPKHLITATGQRVTLRCSPRSGDLSVYWYQQSLDQGLQFLIQYYNGEERAKGNILERFSAQQFPDLHSELNLSSLELGDSALYFCASSVVASGAYEQYFGPGTRLTVT.

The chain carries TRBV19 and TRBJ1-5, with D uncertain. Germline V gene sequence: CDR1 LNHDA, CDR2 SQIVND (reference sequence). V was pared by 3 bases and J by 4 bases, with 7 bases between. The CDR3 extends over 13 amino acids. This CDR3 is CASSIPLNQPQHF. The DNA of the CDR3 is TGTGCCAGTAGTATCCCACTTAATCAGCCCCAGCATTTT.

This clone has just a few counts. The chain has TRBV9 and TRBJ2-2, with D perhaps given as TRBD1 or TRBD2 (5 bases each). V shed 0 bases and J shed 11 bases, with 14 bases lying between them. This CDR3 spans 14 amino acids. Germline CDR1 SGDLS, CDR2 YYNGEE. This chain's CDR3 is CASSVDWGSLELFF. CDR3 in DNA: TGTGCCAGCAGCGTAGACTGGGGGTCGCTCGAGCTGTTTTTT.

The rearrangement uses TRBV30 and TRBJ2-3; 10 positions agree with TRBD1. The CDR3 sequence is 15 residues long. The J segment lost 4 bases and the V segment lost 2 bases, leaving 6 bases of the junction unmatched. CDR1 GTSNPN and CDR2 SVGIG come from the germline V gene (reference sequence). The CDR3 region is CAWSTGQGKSDTQYF. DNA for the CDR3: TGTGCCTGGAGTACGGGACAGGGGAAGTCAGATACGCAGTATTTT. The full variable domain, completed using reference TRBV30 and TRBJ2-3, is SQTIHQWPATLVQPVGSPLSLECTVEGTSNPNLYWYRQAAGRGLQLLFYSVGIGQISSEVPQNLSASRPQDRQFILSSKKLLLSDSGFYLCAWSTGQGKSDTQYFGPGTRLTVL.

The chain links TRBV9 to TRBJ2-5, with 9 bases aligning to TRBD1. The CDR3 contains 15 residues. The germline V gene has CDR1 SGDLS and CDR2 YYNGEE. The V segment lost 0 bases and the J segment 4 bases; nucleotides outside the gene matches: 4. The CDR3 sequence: CASSVGGQGGETQYF. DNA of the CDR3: TGTGCCAGCAGCGTAGGGGGACAGGGCGGAGAGACCCAGTACTTC.

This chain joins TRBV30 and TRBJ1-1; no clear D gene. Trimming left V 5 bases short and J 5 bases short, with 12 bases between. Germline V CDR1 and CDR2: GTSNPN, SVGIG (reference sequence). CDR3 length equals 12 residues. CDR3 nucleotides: TGTGCCTGGGCCCCTGGGCATACTGAAGCTTTCTTT. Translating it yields CAWAPGHTEAFF.

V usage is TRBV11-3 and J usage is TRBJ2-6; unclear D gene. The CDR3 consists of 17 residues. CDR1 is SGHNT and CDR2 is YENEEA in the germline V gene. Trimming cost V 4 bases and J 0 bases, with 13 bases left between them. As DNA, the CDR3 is TGTGCCAGCAGCTATGGATATGGGATCTCTGGGGCCAACGTCCTGACTTTC. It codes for CASSYGYGISGANVLTF.

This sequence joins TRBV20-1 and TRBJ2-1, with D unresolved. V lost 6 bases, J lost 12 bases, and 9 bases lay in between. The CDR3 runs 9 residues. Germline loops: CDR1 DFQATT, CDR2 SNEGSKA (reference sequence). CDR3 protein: CSAPEVQFF. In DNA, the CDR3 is TGCAGTGCACCCGAGGTGCAGTTCTTC.

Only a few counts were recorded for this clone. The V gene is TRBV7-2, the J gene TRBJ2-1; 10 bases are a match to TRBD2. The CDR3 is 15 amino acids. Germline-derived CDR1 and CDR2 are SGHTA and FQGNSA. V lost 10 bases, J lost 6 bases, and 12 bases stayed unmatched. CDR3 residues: CATGTSGTWGNEQFF. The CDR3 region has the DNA TGTGCCACCGGAACTAGCGGGACCTGGGGCAATGAGCAGTTCTTC.

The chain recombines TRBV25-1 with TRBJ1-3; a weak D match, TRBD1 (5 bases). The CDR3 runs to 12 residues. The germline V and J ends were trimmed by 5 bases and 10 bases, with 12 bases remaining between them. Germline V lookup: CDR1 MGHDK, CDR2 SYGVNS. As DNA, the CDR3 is TGTGCCAGCAGTACCAGGGCTCGAACCATATATTTT. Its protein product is CASSTRARTIYF.

The CDR3 here is CASSPIERVNQPQHF. The CDR3, as DNA: TGTGCCAGCTCACCAATTGAACGGGTCAATCAGCCCCAGCATTTT. The chain links TRBV18 to TRBJ1-5, with no clear D. Trimming pared 2 bases from V and 3 bases from J, leaving 11 bases between. The CDR3 length is 15 residues. In germline, CDR1 is KGHSH, CDR2 LQKENI.

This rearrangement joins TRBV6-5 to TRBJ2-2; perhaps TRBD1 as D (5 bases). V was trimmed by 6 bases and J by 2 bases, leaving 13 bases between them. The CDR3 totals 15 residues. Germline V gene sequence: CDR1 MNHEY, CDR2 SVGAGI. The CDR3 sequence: CASRLGQGNTGELFF. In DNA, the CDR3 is TGTGCCAGCAGGCTAGGACAAGGAAACACCGGGGAGCTGTTTTTT.

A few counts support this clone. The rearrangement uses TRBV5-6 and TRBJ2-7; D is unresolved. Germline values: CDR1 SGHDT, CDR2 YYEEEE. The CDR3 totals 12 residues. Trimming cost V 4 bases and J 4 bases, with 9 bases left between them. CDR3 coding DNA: TGTGCCAGCAGCCAGATAGAGTACGAGCAGTACTTC. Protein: CASSQIEYEQYF.

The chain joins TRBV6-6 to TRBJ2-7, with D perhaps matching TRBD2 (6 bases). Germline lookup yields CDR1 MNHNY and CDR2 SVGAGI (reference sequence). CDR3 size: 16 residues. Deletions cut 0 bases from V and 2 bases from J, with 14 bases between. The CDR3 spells CASSYSGGGGTYEQYF. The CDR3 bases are TGTGCCAGCAGTTACTCCGGCGGTGGGGGGACCTACGAGCAGTACTTC.

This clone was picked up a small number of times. CDR3 nucleotide sequence: TGTGCCAGCGGGGTTGGAGGACATGATGGATACGAGCAGTACTTC. Amino acids: CASGVGGHDGYEQYF. This chain links TRBV6-5 with TRBJ2-7, with D possibly called TRBD1 or TRBD2 (5 bases each). CDR3 length: 15 residues. Germline CDR1 reads MNHEY; CDR2 reads SVGAGI. The V end was cut by 8 bases, the J end by 4 bases, with 21 bases between.

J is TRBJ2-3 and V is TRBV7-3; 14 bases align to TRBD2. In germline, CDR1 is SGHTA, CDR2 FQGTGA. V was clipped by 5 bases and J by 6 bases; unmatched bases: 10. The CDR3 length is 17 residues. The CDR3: CASSQPRTSGRRDTQYF. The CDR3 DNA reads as TGTGCCAGCAGCCAACCCAGGACTAGCGGGAGGAGGGATACGCAGTATTTT.

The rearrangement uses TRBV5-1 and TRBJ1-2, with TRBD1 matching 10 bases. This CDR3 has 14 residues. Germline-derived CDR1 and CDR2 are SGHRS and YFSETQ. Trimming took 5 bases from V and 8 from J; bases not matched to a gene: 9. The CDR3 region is CASRIGTGEGGYTF. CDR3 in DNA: TGCGCCAGCAGAATCGGGACAGGGGAGGGCGGCTACACCTTC.

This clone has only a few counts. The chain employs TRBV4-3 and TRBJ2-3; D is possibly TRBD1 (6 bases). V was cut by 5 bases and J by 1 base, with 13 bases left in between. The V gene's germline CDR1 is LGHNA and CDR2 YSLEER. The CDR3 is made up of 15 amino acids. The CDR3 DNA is TGCGCCAGCAGCTATGGACAGCTACGCACAGATACGCAGTATTTT. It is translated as CASSYGQLRTDTQYF.

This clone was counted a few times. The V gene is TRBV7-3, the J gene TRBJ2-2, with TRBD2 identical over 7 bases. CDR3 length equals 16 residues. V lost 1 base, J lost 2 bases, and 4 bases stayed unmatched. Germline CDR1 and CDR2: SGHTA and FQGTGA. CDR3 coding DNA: TGTGCCAGCAGCTTAATGGGAGCGGGAAACACCGGGGAGCTGTTTTTT. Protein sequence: CASSLMGAGNTGELFF.